The 20 T cell receptor beta chains below all came from one sample that was sequenced in a study of CD8 T cells in Susac syndrome. With random hexamers, roughly 0.45 to 1 ug RNA was reverse transcribed. TCRdb reprocessed the immunoSEQ multiplex PCR reads with MiXCR, giving one entry per CDR3 protein. The sample carries roughly 220,000 distinct CDR3 sequences, approximately 94% recorded once. Material for sequencing was CD4+ T cells from PBMCs. Every receptor here comes from a human donor with Susac syndrome.

This sequence joins TRBV20-1 and TRBJ2-7; D may match TRBD1 or TRBD2 (5 bases each). The CDR3 runs 16 residues. The V gene lost 6 bases and the J gene lost 7 bases, with 28 bases spanning the gap. CDR1 DFQATT and CDR2 SNEGSKA come from the germline V gene (reference sequence). DNA for the CDR3: TGCAGTGCCTTCGGGCGTTGGCCACAGGACGGAGGAGAGCAGTACTTC. Translated: CSAFGRWPQDGGEQYF.

V and J are TRBV5-4 and TRBJ2-3; 7 nucleotides match TRBD2. Germline V gives CDR1 SGHNT, CDR2 YYREEE (reference sequence). CDR3 length: 14 amino acids. J lost 6 bases, V lost 0 bases, and 4 bases had no gene match. CDR3: CASSLGLAPDTQYF. The CDR3, as DNA: TGTGCCAGCAGCTTGGGACTAGCACCCGATACGCAGTATTTT.

This chain links TRBV28 with TRBJ2-1, with 7 bases that match TRBD2. Per germline, CDR1 MDHEN and CDR2 SYDVKM. V trimming: 7 bases; J trimming: 11 bases; junction bases outside the gene matches: 8. This CDR3 is built from 12 residues. This CDR3 reads CASTWGGVKQFF. CDR3 nucleotide sequence: TGTGCCAGCACCTGGGGGGGGGTGAAGCAGTTCTTC. Full variable domain (rest looked up from reference TRBV28 and TRBJ2-1): DVKVTQSSRYLVKRTGEKVFLECVQDMDHENMFWYRQDPGLGLRLIYFSYDVKMKEKGDIPEGYSVSREKKERFSLILESASTNQTSMYLCASTWGGVKQFFGPGTRLTVL.

The chain recombines TRBV7-9 with TRBJ2-1, with D perhaps TRBD1 (5 bases). This CDR3 spans 14 amino acids. The germline gives CDR1 SEHNR, CDR2 FQNEAQ (reference sequence). The V and J ends lost 4 bases and 4 bases respectively, with 11 bases between them. CDR3 DNA sequence: TGTGCCAGCAGCTCGACAGCTTATTACAATGAGCAGTTCTTC. This codes for CASSSTAYYNEQFF.

This clonotype has a single count. J is TRBJ1-1 and V is TRBV30; 7 bases are a match to TRBD1. The V gene's germline CDR1 is GTSNPN and CDR2 SVGIG (reference sequence). The J segment lost 5 bases and the V segment lost 1 base, leaving 4 bases of the junction unmatched. The CDR3 sequence is 13 residues long. The CDR3 protein is CAWSASGGTEAFF. DNA for the CDR3: TGTGCCTGGAGTGCCTCAGGGGGAACTGAAGCTTTCTTT.

The chain joins TRBV27 to TRBJ2-7; weak D call: TRBD1 (5 bases). Germline V gene sequence: CDR1 MNHEY, CDR2 SMNVEV (reference sequence). The CDR3 contains 13 residues. Trimming removed 8 bases from V and 2 bases from J, with 13 bases in between. The CDR3 here is CASRRAGTYEQYF. Written as DNA, the CDR3 is TGTGCCAGCCGTCGGGCAGGGACCTACGAGCAGTACTTC.

V gene TRBV6-5 combines with J gene TRBJ1-1; D might be TRBD1 (5 bases). The germline V gene has CDR1 MNHEY and CDR2 SVGAGI. This CDR3 spans 14 amino acids. Trimming cost V 5 bases and J 2 bases, with 12 bases left between them. In DNA form, the CDR3 reads TGTGCCAGCAGTCCTTCCAGGGAAAACACTGAAGCTTTCTTT. As protein: CASSPSRENTEAFF.

The chain uses TRBV18 and TRBJ1-6, with 7 bases identical to TRBD1. V lost 3 bases, J lost 10 bases, and 6 bases stayed unmatched. The germline CDR1 and CDR2 sequences are KGHSH and LQKENI. This CDR3 has 14 residues. For the CDR3, the DNA is TGTGCCAGCTCACCTTCTGGGACAGACTCACCCCTCCACTTT. Translation gives CASSPSGTDSPLHF.

Points on this clonotype: The DNA is left out, because the CDR3 cannot be placed on it with certainty; the CDR3 is given as TCRdb lists it. The chain links TRBV29-1 to TRBJ2-4; the D call of TRBD1 is as the table states it, not checked on the DNA. Germline loops: CDR1 SQVTM, CDR2 ANQGSEA. From its first to its last residue, the CDR3 has 16 amino acids. CDR3 in amino acids: CSVGGGTAAKGHRKYF.

The chain couples TRBV30 to TRBJ2-3, with a possible D match to TRBD1 (5 bases). From germline, CDR1 is GTSNPN and CDR2 SVGIG (reference sequence). The CDR3 is 14 amino acids. The V end lost 7 bases, the J end lost 2 bases, and 16 bases lay between the germline ends. For the CDR3, the DNA is TGTGCCTCACAGGCCACTTCGGACACAGATACGCAGTATTTT. This encodes CASQATSDTDTQYF.

The V call is TRBV7-2, the J call TRBJ2-1, with 9 bases that match TRBD2. Germline CDR1 SGHTA, CDR2 FQGNSA. CDR3 length equals 16 residues. The V gene end was trimmed by 2 bases and the J gene end by 7 bases; junction bases not matched to a gene: 9. The CDR3 spells CASSLMGLAGVNEQFF. CDR3 coding DNA: TGTGCCAGCAGCTTAATGGGGTTAGCGGGGGTAAATGAGCAGTTCTTC.

This chain links TRBV6-5 with TRBJ1-2, with 9 bases aligning to TRBD1. Germline assignment: CDR1 MNHEY and CDR2 SVGAGI. J lost 4 bases, V lost 6 bases, and 6 bases had no gene match. CDR3 length equals 14 residues. The CDR3 nucleotides read TGTGCCAGCAGGCCCACAGGGGGCGGCTATGGCTACACCTTC. The encoded protein is CASRPTGGGYGYTF.

V gene TRBV30 combines with J gene TRBJ2-3; D gene ambiguous. Germline V gives CDR1 GTSNPN, CDR2 SVGIG (reference sequence). V gave up 2 bases and J gave up 6 bases, with 12 bases separating them. CDR3 length: 13 residues. For the CDR3, the DNA is TGTGCCTGGAGTTTGACCCCACCCGATACGCAGTATTTT. As protein: CAWSLTPPDTQYF.

This chain joins TRBV14 and TRBJ2-1; TRBD2 matches 7 bases. This CDR3 is built from 15 residues. V lost 2 bases and J lost 6; bases outside the gene matches: 7. CDR1 is SGHDN and CDR2 is FVKESK in the germline V gene. The chain's CDR3 is CASSQFQGGFNEQFF. DNA of the CDR3: TGTGCCAGCAGCCAATTCCAGGGAGGGTTCAATGAGCAGTTCTTC.

The rearrangement links TRBV3-1 to TRBJ2-1; TRBD1 matches at 7 bases. The CDR3 contains 14 residues. In germline, CDR1 is LGHDT, CDR2 YNNKEL (reference sequence). J was trimmed by 6 bases and V by 4 bases; bases with no gene match: 6. CDR3 nucleotide sequence: TGTGCCAGCAGCCCTGGGACAGTGGGCAATGAGCAGTTCTTC. It codes for CASSPGTVGNEQFF.

The chain carries TRBV30 and TRBJ1-4; the D gene is possibly TRBD1 (5 bases). The germline gives CDR1 GTSNPN, CDR2 SVGIG (reference sequence). The CDR3 runs 14 residues. The CDR3 loop is CVATEGRTNEKLFF. In DNA, the CDR3 is TGTGTCGCGACAGAAGGGCGCACTAATGAAAAACTGTTTTTT.

The chain has TRBV12-3 or TRBV12-4 and TRBJ1-2, with D possibly being TRBD1 (5 bases). V was pared by 2 bases and J by 7 bases, with 14 bases between. The CDR3 totals 14 residues. CDR3 DNA sequence: TGTGCCAGCAGTTTATCGGGGACCCAGGGTGGCTACACCTTC. As protein: CASSLSGTQGGYTF.

V is TRBV7-2 and J is TRBJ1-6, with unresolved D. V was shortened by 0 bases and J by 13 bases, with 7 bases between the two germline ends. CDR1 and CDR2 (germline): SGHTA, FQGNSA. The CDR3 has 12 amino acids. The CDR3: CASSLARVPLHF. DNA of the CDR3: TGTGCCAGCAGCTTAGCCCGCGTTCCCCTCCACTTT.

The chain recombines TRBV20-1 with TRBJ1-6; tentative D call: TRBD1 (5 bases). CDR3 length: 14 amino acids. The V end was cut by 6 bases, the J end by 6 bases, with 15 bases between. Germline CDR1 and CDR2: DFQATT and SNEGSKA (reference sequence). For the CDR3, the DNA is TGCAGTGCACAAACCGGGACGGCTAATTCACCCCTCCACTTT. This codes for CSAQTGTANSPLHF.

CDR3 sequence reads: CSAFYRGNEQFF. CDR3 DNA: TGCAGTGCTTTTTACAGGGGGAATGAGCAGTTCTTC. The V call is TRBV20-1, the J call TRBJ2-1; 8 nucleotides agree with TRBD1. Germline loops: CDR1 DFQATT, CDR2 SNEGSKA (reference sequence). The V segment lost 5 bases and the J segment 7 bases; nucleotides outside the gene matches: 4. CDR3 size: 12 residues.